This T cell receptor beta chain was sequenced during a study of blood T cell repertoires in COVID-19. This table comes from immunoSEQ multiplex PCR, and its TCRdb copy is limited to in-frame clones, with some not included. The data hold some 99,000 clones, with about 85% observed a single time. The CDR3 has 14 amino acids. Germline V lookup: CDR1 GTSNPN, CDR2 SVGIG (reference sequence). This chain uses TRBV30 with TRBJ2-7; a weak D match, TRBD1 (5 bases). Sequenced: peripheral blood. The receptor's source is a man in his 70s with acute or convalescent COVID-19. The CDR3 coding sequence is TGTGCACTGAAAAAGGAACAGGACTCCTACGAGCAGTACTTC. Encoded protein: CALKKEQDSYEQYF. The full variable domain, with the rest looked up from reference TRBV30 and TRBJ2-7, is SQTIHQWPATLVQPVGSPLSLECTVEGTSNPNLYWYRQAAGRGLQLLFYSVGIGQISSEVPQNLSASRPQDRQFILSSKKLLLSDSGFYLCALKKEQDSYEQYFGPGTRLTVT.